The 28 T cell receptor beta chains below all came from one sample that was sequenced in a study of cytomegalovirus exposure and HLA in healthy donors. It was with 60 Vbeta and 13 Jbeta primers that the PCR ran. Clones were read by immunoSEQ multiplex PCR, and TCRdb kept only the in-frame ones, dropping some. The data contain 45,000 to 75,000 clones, about 71% of them singletons. Sample: PBMCs. Every receptor here comes from a woman aged 60-70 years in good health and CMV-seropositive.

The J gene is TRBJ1-1, the V gene TRBV7-2, with a possible D match to TRBD1 (6 bases). Trimming stripped 0 bases from V and 6 bases from J, with 23 bases between. This CDR3 is built from 18 residues. Germline V gene sequence: CDR1 SGHTA, CDR2 FQGNSA. The CDR3: CASSLAGRGVRDNAEAFF. CDR3 coding DNA: TGTGCCAGCAGCTTAGCGGGTCGGGGTGTTAGGGACAATGCTGAAGCTTTCTTT.

DNA for the CDR3: TGTGCCAGCAGCGTAGGACAGGGGTCGAACACCGGGGAGCTGTTTTTT. Protein product: CASSVGQGSNTGELFF. V usage is TRBV9 and J usage is TRBJ2-2; TRBD1 matches 8 bases. The ends lost 0 bases at V and 0 bases at J; junction bases unmatched: 1. Germline V CDR1 and CDR2: SGDLS, YYNGEE. This CDR3 comprises 16 residues.

This sequence joins TRBV5-6 and TRBJ2-7; possible D gene TRBD1, 7 bases. CDR1 is SGHDT, CDR2 YYEEEE, per germline. Between the trimmed V and J ends, which lost 3 bases and 4 bases, there was a span of 23 bases. This CDR3 is 17 amino acids long. CDR3 sequence reads: CASSYSFGGGPNYEQYF. CDR3 in DNA: TGTGCCAGCAGCTACTCCTTTGGAGGGGGCCCGAATTACGAGCAGTACTTC.

This chain uses TRBV7-3 with TRBJ2-3; 9 nucleotides agree with TRBD1. The CDR3 consists of 15 residues. Germline-derived CDR1 and CDR2 are SGHTA and FQGTGA. V dropped 1 base and J dropped 6; count of bases not matched to a gene: 5. This CDR3 reads CASSLMGQGPDTQYF. As DNA, the CDR3 is TGTGCCAGCAGCTTAATGGGACAGGGACCCGATACGCAGTATTTT.

The gene calls are TRBV7-9 and TRBJ2-1, with D perhaps matching TRBD2 (5 bases). Germline-derived CDR1 and CDR2 are SEHNR and FQNEAQ (reference sequence). The CDR3 runs to 13 residues. The CDR3 coding sequence is TGTTCCGGTGATGCGGGCTCCTACAATGAGCAGTTCTTC. Protein sequence: CSGDAGSYNEQFF.

About this clone: The junction and the germline gene differ at one end; a read error may be behind it. This chain uses TRBV19 with TRBJ2-1, with 8 bases matching TRBD2. Germline CDR1 LNHDA, CDR2 SQIVND (reference sequence). The length of the CDR3 is 17 residues. As DNA, the CDR3 is TGTGCCAGTAGTATAGAGGGGAGCGGGGGAATCGACAATGGGCAGTTCTTC. This codes for CASSIEGSGGIDNGQFF.

This clone appeared a few times. CDR3 sequence (DNA): TGTGCCAGCAGCGCGGGGGGCGATAGCACAGATACGCAGTATTTT. Amino acid sequence: CASSAGGDSTDTQYF. The V call is TRBV5-5, the J call TRBJ2-3; the match to TRBD2 covers 8 bases. This CDR3 comprises 15 residues. V was clipped by 4 bases and J by 0 bases; unmatched bases: 4. CDR1 is SGHKS, CDR2 YYEKEE, per germline (reference sequence).

The J gene is TRBJ2-3, the V gene TRBV9; TRBD2 agrees at 12 bases. This CDR3 is built from 16 residues. Unmatched junction bases numbered 9, after V lost 4 bases and J lost 6 bases. From germline, CDR1 is SGDLS and CDR2 YYNGEE. The CDR3 sequence: CASSPRLAGGRDTQYF. The CDR3 DNA follows: TGTGCCAGCAGCCCACGGCTAGCGGGGGGGCGTGATACGCAGTATTTT.

This sequence joins TRBV7-9 and TRBJ1-1; a possible D gene is TRBD1 (5 bases). Germline V gives CDR1 SEHNR, CDR2 FQNEAQ (reference sequence). V gave up 0 bases and J gave up 5 bases, with 13 bases separating them. CDR3 length: 15 residues. Here the CDR3 DNA reads TGTGCCAGCAGCTTAGCGCAGGGTGGAAGGACTGAAGCTTTCTTT. It encodes CASSLAQGGRTEAFF.

The CDR3 is CASSLGQGFLQETQYF. The CDR3 DNA reads as TGTGCCAGCAGCCTAGGACAGGGGTTTTTGCAAGAGACCCAGTACTTC. V gene TRBV5-6 combines with J gene TRBJ2-5; 9 bases are a match to TRBD1. This CDR3 spans 16 amino acids. V trimming: 4 bases; J trimming: 2 bases; junction bases outside the gene matches: 9. The germline CDR1 and CDR2 sequences are SGHDT and YYEEEE.

With regard to this clone: The junction differs from germline at one of its ends, possibly a read error. The genes are TRBV7-9 and TRBJ1-6; D gene uncertain. Germline values: CDR1 SEHNR, CDR2 FQNEAQ (reference sequence). The CDR3 is 13 residues long. This CDR3 reads CSSSLEEGSPLHF. In nucleotides, the CDR3 is TGTTCCAGCAGCTTAGAAGAGGGTTCACCCCTCCACTTT.

The V and J genes are TRBV2 and TRBJ1-1; D unresolved. From germline, CDR1 is SNHLY and CDR2 FYNNEI. This CDR3 spans 15 amino acids. Trimming cost V 0 bases and J 0 bases, with 8 bases left between them. Here the CDR3 reads CASSEASVLNTEAFF. The CDR3 DNA is TGTGCCAGCAGTGAAGCTTCAGTTTTGAACACTGAAGCTTTCTTT.

The chain combines TRBV29-1 with TRBJ2-5; TRBD1 agrees at 8 bases. The J call may be mistaken, given a closer DNA end match to TRBJ2-7. Germline lookup yields CDR1 SQVTM and CDR2 ANQGSEA. There are 14 residues in the CDR3. CDR3 in amino acids: CSVRRGQVTYEQYF. In nucleotides, the CDR3 is TGCAGCGTTCGACGGGGACAGGTAACCTACGAGCAGTACTTC.

The chain uses TRBV7-2 and TRBJ1-1, with TRBD1 as a possible D gene (5 bases). This CDR3 comprises 14 residues. Germline V CDR1 and CDR2: SGHTA, FQGNSA. V lost 3 bases and J 5 bases, leaving 13 bases between the germline ends. In DNA, the CDR3 is TGTGCCAGCAGCTTTCAGGCGGGGGGAACTGAAGCTTTCTTT. Residues: CASSFQAGGTEAFF.

The chain combines TRBV29-1 with TRBJ1-1; a possible D gene is TRBD1 (5 bases). The CDR3 contains 13 residues. The V gene lost 6 bases and the J gene lost 5 bases, with 16 bases spanning the gap. The germline V gene encodes CDR1 SQVTM and CDR2 ANQGSEA. This CDR3 reads CSVCQGGWTEAFF. DNA of the CDR3: TGCAGCGTGTGCCAGGGAGGATGGACTGAAGCTTTCTTT.

Concerning this clone itself: At one end the junction does not follow the germline gene, possibly because of a read error. The chain links TRBV7-9 to TRBJ1-5, with 7 bases fitting TRBD1. The CDR3 is made up of 15 amino acids. The germline V gene encodes CDR1 SEHNR and CDR2 FQNEAQ (reference sequence). The CDR3 spells CSSSPTGAGNQPQHF. Written as DNA, the CDR3 is TGTTCCAGCAGCCCTACAGGGGCGGGCAATCAGCCCCAGCATTTT.

This clone was observed a few times. The gene calls are TRBV19 and TRBJ2-1, with 7 nucleotides matching TRBD1. The CDR3 is 14 residues long. V was clipped by 6 bases and J by 4 bases; unmatched bases: 6. Germline CDR1 LNHDA, CDR2 SQIVND (reference sequence). For the CDR3, the DNA is TGTGCCAGTAGGGGGACAGAATTTTACAATGAGCAGTTCTTC. This sequence encodes CASRGTEFYNEQFF.

The rearrangement links TRBV7-2 to TRBJ2-7, with 14 bases aligning to TRBD2. V lost 5 bases to trimming and J lost 4 bases; unmatched junction nucleotides: 13. From germline, CDR1 is SGHTA and CDR2 FQGNSA. The CDR3 spans 18 residues. CDR3 sequence: CASSRLPGTSGGSYEQYF. The CDR3 DNA reads TGTGCCAGCAGCCGACTCCCTGGGACTAGCGGGGGTTCGTACGAGCAGTACTTC.

This rearrangement joins TRBV7-2 to TRBJ2-1; possible D gene TRBD2, 5 bases. The CDR3 is 12 residues long. Germline loops: CDR1 SGHTA, CDR2 FQGNSA. Trimming left V 8 bases short and J 11 bases short, with 16 bases between. The CDR3 region is CASSPGSEKQFF. The CDR3 bases are TGTGCCAGCTCCCCAGGTAGCGAAAAGCAGTTCTTC.

The chain links TRBV19 to TRBJ2-7; the D gene is possibly TRBD2 (5 bases). V was clipped by 6 bases and J by 0 bases, with 9 bases between them. This CDR3 spans 13 amino acids. CDR1 and CDR2 from the germline V gene are LNHDA and SQIVND (reference sequence). The DNA of the CDR3 is TGTGCCAGTAGCGGGGATAGCTCCTACGAGCAGTACTTC. As protein: CASSGDSSYEQYF. The whole variable domain, filled in from reference TRBV19 and TRBJ2-7, reads DGGITQSPKYLFRKEGQNVTLSCEQNLNHDAMYWYRQDPGQGLRLIYYSQIVNDFQKGDIAEGYSVSREKKESFPLTVTSAQKNPTAFYLCASSGDSSYEQYFGPGTRLTVT.

The J gene is TRBJ1-2, the V gene TRBV29-1, with 9 bases matching TRBD1. Trimming took 2 bases from V and 6 from J; bases not matched to a gene: 7. Germline lookup yields CDR1 SQVTM and CDR2 ANQGSEA. The CDR3 length is 14 residues. Written as DNA, the CDR3 is TGCAGCGTTGAATACGCACAGGGGGCGGATGGCTACACCTTC. Translating gives CSVEYAQGADGYTF.

The V call is TRBV30, the J call TRBJ1-1; TRBD1 might be the D (6 bases). CDR1 and CDR2 from the germline V gene are GTSNPN and SVGIG (reference sequence). Trimming took 5 bases from V and 1 from J, leaving 8 bases between them. This CDR3 has 12 residues. The CDR3 loop is CAWGQRNTEAFF. The CDR3 DNA sequence: TGTGCCTGGGGACAGCGGAACACTGAAGCTTTCTTT. The full variable domain, with the rest looked up from reference TRBV30 and TRBJ1-1, is SQTIHQWPATLVQPVGSPLSLECTVEGTSNPNLYWYRQAAGRGLQLLFYSVGIGQISSEVPQNLSASRPQDRQFILSSKKLLLSDSGFYLCAWGQRNTEAFFGQGTRLTVV.

A single count supports this clone. Other DNA sequences of this sample code for an identical CDR3. V is TRBV29-1 and J is TRBJ1-1, with 7 bases aligning to TRBD1. Trimming cost V 0 bases and J 2 bases; bases outside gene matches: 3. The germline V gene has CDR1 SQVTM and CDR2 ANQGSEA. The CDR3 contains 14 residues. CDR3 residues: CSVEEGTANTEAFF. The CDR3 DNA follows: TGCAGCGTTGAAGAAGGGACAGCTAACACTGAAGCTTTCTTT.

The gene calls are TRBV7-3 and TRBJ1-2; D not certain. Trimming left V 5 bases short and J 8 bases short, with 15 bases between. The V gene's germline CDR1 is SGHTA and CDR2 FQGTGA. The CDR3 has 13 residues. CDR3 DNA sequence: TGTGCCAGCAGCCCCCAGTCCCGGCGGGGCTACACCTTC. It translates to CASSPQSRRGYTF.

The chain uses TRBV14 and TRBJ2-4; TRBD1 aligns across 8 bases. CDR3 size: 16 residues. The V gene end was trimmed by 4 bases and the J gene end by 0 bases; junction bases not matched to a gene: 5. The germline gives CDR1 SGHDN, CDR2 FVKESK. This CDR3 reads CASSLGTGIAKNIQYF. Here the CDR3 DNA reads TGTGCCAGCAGCCTTGGGACAGGAATAGCCAAAAACATTCAGTACTTC.

V and J are TRBV7-4 and TRBJ2-3, with D perhaps TRBD1 (5 bases). The germline V gene encodes CDR1 SGHVT and CDR2 SQSDAQ. The CDR3 loop spans 15 amino acids. V dropped 8 bases and J dropped 0 bases, with 15 bases sitting between them. CDR3: CASPPRVFSTDTQYF. The DNA of the CDR3 is TGTGCCAGCCCCCCCAGGGTCTTCAGCACAGATACGCAGTATTTT.

By share of the sample, this clone is medium-sized. J is TRBJ2-1 and V is TRBV19; D is perhaps TRBD1 (6 bases). The length of the CDR3 is 14 residues. With 6 bases removed from V and 6 bases from J, the gap between germline ends came to 15 bases. CDR1 and CDR2 (germline): LNHDA, SQIVND (reference sequence). The chain's CDR3 is CASSQTGTINEQFF. The DNA for the CDR3 is TGTGCCAGTAGCCAAACCGGGACAATCAATGAGCAGTTCTTC.

This sequence joins TRBV7-2 and TRBJ2-7, with 9 bases that match TRBD2. Germline values: CDR1 SGHTA, CDR2 FQGNSA. Trimming cost V 5 bases and J 4 bases; bases outside gene matches: 9. The CDR3 runs 15 residues. CDR3 loop: CASSDHRGGAYEQYF. Written as DNA, the CDR3 is TGTGCCAGCAGCGACCACCGCGGGGGGGCATACGAGCAGTACTTC.